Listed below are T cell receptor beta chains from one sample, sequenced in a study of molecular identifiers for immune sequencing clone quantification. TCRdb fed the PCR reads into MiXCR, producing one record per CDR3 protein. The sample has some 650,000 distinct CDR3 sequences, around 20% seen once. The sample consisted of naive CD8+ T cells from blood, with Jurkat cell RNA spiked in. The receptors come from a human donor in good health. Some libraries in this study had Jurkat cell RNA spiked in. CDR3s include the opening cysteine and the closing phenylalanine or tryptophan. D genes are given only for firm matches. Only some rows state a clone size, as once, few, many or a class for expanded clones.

CASSFNGGPDTQYF	TGTGCCAGCAGTTTTAACGGGGGTCCAGATACGCAGTATTTT	TRBV27	.	14	many	TRBJ2-3
CASKVSRRTGPNQPQHF	TGTGCCAGCAAAGTCAGCCGCAGGACAGGGCCTAATCAGCCCCAGCATTTT	TRBV6-9	TRBD1	17	few	TRBJ1-5
CASREMTGLSGNTIYF	TGTGCCAGCAGGGAAATGACAGGCCTCTCTGGAAACACCATATATTTT	TRBV7-9	.	16	many	TRBJ1-3
CASSLGPGQAYEQYF	TGTGCCAGCAGCTTAGGCCCGGGACAGGCCTACGAGCAGTACTTC	TRBV13	TRBD1	15	many	TRBJ2-7
CASSPFVGTEITQYF	TGTGCCAGCAGCCCGTTCGTTGGGACAGAGATAACGCAGTATTTT	TRBV7-3	TRBD1	15	many	TRBJ2-3
CSAVSGRSYEQYF	TGCAGTGCTGTTAGCGGGAGGTCCTACGAGCAGTACTTC	TRBV20-1	TRBD2	13	.	TRBJ2-7
CASSLGVTGDEQFF	TGTGCCAGCAGTTTAGGTGTGACAGGGGATGAGCAGTTCTTC	TRBV27	TRBD1	14	many	TRBJ2-1
CSALSPMNTEAFF	TGCAGTGCCTTGTCGCCGATGAACACTGAAGCTTTCTTT	TRBV20-1	.	13	.	TRBJ1-1
CASSQAQLQGGLSYEQYF	TGTGCCAGCAGCCAAGCCCAATTACAAGGGGGGTTGTCCTACGAGCAGTACTTC	TRBV4-2	.	18	few	TRBJ2-7
CASSLVAELSGNTIYF	TGTGCCAGCAGCTTGGTTGCAGAATTATCTGGAAACACCATATATTTT	TRBV5-6	.	16	many	TRBJ1-3
CAWSVGTGLYNEQFF	TGTGCCTGGAGTGTAGGGACAGGACTCTACAATGAGCAGTTCTTC	TRBV30	TRBD1	15	many	TRBJ2-1
CASGTSGRGNEQFF	TGTGCCAGCGGCACTAGCGGGAGAGGGAATGAGCAGTTCTTC	TRBV7-2	TRBD2	14	few	TRBJ2-1
CASSPTSGYTGELFF	TGTGCCAGCAGTCCTACTAGCGGCTACACCGGGGAGCTGTTTTTT	TRBV2	TRBD2	15	many	TRBJ2-2
CASSPAQGAASQPQHF	TGTGCCAGCAGCCCCGCACAGGGGGCGGCTTCTCAGCCCCAGCATTTT	TRBV6-5	TRBD1	16	many	TRBJ1-5
CASSSIRDSPRADTQYF	TGTGCCAGCAGCTCAATTAGGGACTCACCGCGGGCAGATACGCAGTATTTT	TRBV7-6	.	17	many	TRBJ2-3
CASSSSGTDTQCF	TGTGCCAGCAGCTCATCGGGCACAGATACGCAGTGTTTT	TRBV5-4	.	13	.	TRBJ2-3
CASKKGREGLYNEQFF	TGTGCCAGCAAGAAAGGGCGGGAGGGCCTCTACAATGAGCAGTTCTTC	TRBV6-2/TRBV6-3	TRBD2	16	.	TRBJ2-1
CASSHGQPSSYNSPLHF	TGTGCCAGCAGCCACGGACAGCCGAGCTCCTATAATTCACCCCTCCACTTT	TRBV11-3	.	17	.	TRBJ1-6
CAPPPGVEETQYF	TGTGCCCCCCCGCCGGGAGTAGAAGAGACCCAGTACTTC	TRBV19	.	13	.	TRBJ2-5
CASSEGGTRRTEAFF	TGTGCCAGCAGTGAAGGGGGTACCCGGAGGACTGAAGCTTTCTTT	TRBV2	.	15	.	TRBJ1-1
CSASASVGISYNEQFF	TGCAGTGCTAGCGCGTCTGTGGGCATCTCCTACAATGAGCAGTTCTTC	TRBV20-1	.	16	.	TRBJ2-1
CASTRQARYGYTF	TGTGCCAGCACTCGACAGGCTCGCTATGGCTACACCTTC	TRBV7-9	.	13	.	TRBJ1-2
CASSIDFGEQFF	TGTGCCAGTAGTATAGACTTTGGTGAGCAGTTCTTC	TRBV19	.	12	.	TRBJ2-1
CSAAGPSNSPLHF	TGCAGTGCCGCGGGCCCTTCGAATTCACCCCTCCACTTT	TRBV20-1	.	13	many	TRBJ1-6
CSADIQGDEQYF	TGCAGCGCCGATATACAGGGTGACGAGCAGTACTTC	TRBV29-1	.	12	many	TRBJ2-7
CASRERAQDTEAFF	TGTGCCAGCAGGGAACGGGCCCAGGACACTGAAGCTTTCTTT	TRBV4-2	.	14	many	TRBJ1-1
CASSLSQDRETQYF	TGTGCCAGCAGCTTATCACAGGATCGGGAGACCCAGTACTTC	TRBV7-2	.	14	many	TRBJ2-5
CASSPTGGNRQETQYF	TGTGCCAGCAGCCCCACGGGAGGGAATCGCCAAGAGACCCAGTACTTC	TRBV7-9	TRBD2	16	.	TRBJ2-5
CASSTGGRGTGELFF	TGTGCCAGTAGTACAGGGGGCCGAGGCACCGGGGAGCTGTTTTTT	TRBV19	TRBD1	15	many	TRBJ2-2
CAGSQEGAAQETQYF	TGCGCCGGCAGCCAAGAAGGGGCGGCGCAAGAGACCCAGTACTTC	TRBV4-1	.	15	.	TRBJ2-5
CASSFTGPNNEQFF	TGTGCCAGCAGCTTCACAGGGCCCAACAATGAGCAGTTCTTC	TRBV7-9	.	14	few	TRBJ2-1
CASSLSFQLTGELFF	TGTGCCAGCAGTTTATCGTTTCAGCTTACCGGGGAGCTGTTTTTT	TRBV27	.	15	many	TRBJ2-2
CASSSTRTGGELNF	TGTGCCAGCAGCAGTACCCGGACAGGGGGTGAGCTAAATTTT	TRBV7-9	TRBD1	14	many	TRBJ2-3
CASSLTGGLGGNQPQHF	TGTGCCAGCAGTTTGACAGGGGGCTTGGGGGGCAATCAGCCCCAGCATTTT	TRBV28	TRBD1	17	few	TRBJ1-5
CASSQTAGQSYEQYF	TGTGCCAGCAGTCAAACCGCGGGACAGTCTTACGAGCAGTACTTC	TRBV28	.	15	.	TRBJ2-7
CSGGGRETQYF	TGCAGTGGAGGGGGGCGAGAGACCCAGTACTTC	TRBV20-1	.	11	many	TRBJ2-5
CASSFRGTDEQYF	TGTGCCAGCAGCTTTCGGGGAACCGACGAGCAGTACTTC	TRBV7-9	.	13	many	TRBJ2-7
CASSDLAGGPDTQYF	TGTGCCAGTAGTGATTTAGCGGGGGGGCCAGATACGCAGTATTTT	TRBV19	TRBD2	15	many	TRBJ2-3
CASSILGGYQPQHF	TGTGCCAGTAGTATCCTAGGGGGGTATCAGCCCCAGCATTTT	TRBV19	.	14	few	TRBJ1-5
CASSLDNGYNEQFF	TGTGCCAGCAGCTTAGACAACGGCTACAATGAGCAGTTCTTC	TRBV7-2	.	14	many	TRBJ2-1
CASSLEGLGTEAFF	TGTGCCAGCAGCTTAGAGGGGCTTGGAACTGAAGCTTTCTTT	TRBV7-6	.	14	many	TRBJ1-1
CASSLGGHNTEAFF	TGTGCCAGCAGTTTGGGTGGCCATAACACTGAAGCTTTCTTT	TRBV27	.	14	many	TRBJ1-1
CASSIELASSLGANVLTF	TGTGCCAGTAGTATAGAACTAGCTTCTTCCCTTGGGGCCAACGTCCTGACTTTC	TRBV19	.	18	many	TRBJ2-6
CASSLTEGPSGTDTQYF	TGTGCCAGCAGCTTAACCGAAGGGCCTAGCGGGACAGATACGCAGTATTTT	TRBV7-3	TRBD2	17	few	TRBJ2-3
CASGGEGAANYGYTF	TGTGCCAGCGGAGGGGAAGGGGCGGCTAACTATGGCTACACCTTC	TRBV27	.	15	few	TRBJ1-2
CASSFAGASTDTQYF	TGTGCCAGCAGCTTTGCGGGGGCGAGCACAGATACGCAGTATTTT	TRBV7-2	.	15	many	TRBJ2-3
CASSFGGPEQYF	TGTGCCAGCAGCTTTGGAGGACCCGAGCAGTACTTC	TRBV7-2	.	12	many	TRBJ2-7
CASSRGQGHFYEQYF	TGTGCCAGCAGCCGAGGACAGGGACACTTCTACGAGCAGTACTTC	TRBV7-6	TRBD1	15	many	TRBJ2-7
CAAQDPRDTSYEQYF	TGTGCCGCCCAGGACCCCCGGGACACCTCCTACGAGCAGTACTTC	TRBV30	.	15	.	TRBJ2-7
CASSLSVARTDTQYF	TGTGCCAGCAGTTTATCGGTAGCGCGCACAGATACGCAGTATTTT	TRBV28	.	15	many	TRBJ2-3
CASSFGTGVSYEQYF	TGTGCCAGCAGCTTTGGCACAGGGGTATCCTACGAGCAGTACTTC	TRBV7-9	TRBD1	15	many	TRBJ2-7
CATSDLHGGEETQYF	TGTGCCACCAGTGATTTGCACGGCGGAGAAGAGACCCAGTACTTC	TRBV24-1	.	15	many	TRBJ2-5
CAWSVLTSGEQYF	TGTGCCTGGAGTGTACTGACTAGCGGGGAGCAGTACTTC	TRBV30	TRBD2	13	few	TRBJ2-7
CASSLGAGDGDTQYF	TGTGCCAGCAGCTTAGGGGCAGGGGATGGGGATACGCAGTATTTT	TRBV7-2	.	15	many	TRBJ2-3
CASSLFPGDEQYF	TGCGCCAGCAGCTTGTTTCCGGGGGACGAGCAGTACTTC	TRBV5-1	.	13	many	TRBJ2-7
CASSPGSEYPHEQYF	TGTGCCAGCTCACCAGGTTCCGAATATCCCCACGAGCAGTACTTC	TRBV18	.	15	.	TRBJ2-7
CASSGGAGFSYEQHF	TGTGCCAGCAGCGGGGGGGCAGGGTTCTCCTACGAGCAGCACTTC	TRBV9	.	15	.	TRBJ2-7
CATLARDRGTGELFF	TGTGCCACCCTTGCCCGGGACAGGGGGACCGGGGAGCTGTTTTTT	TRBV19	TRBD1	15	.	TRBJ2-2